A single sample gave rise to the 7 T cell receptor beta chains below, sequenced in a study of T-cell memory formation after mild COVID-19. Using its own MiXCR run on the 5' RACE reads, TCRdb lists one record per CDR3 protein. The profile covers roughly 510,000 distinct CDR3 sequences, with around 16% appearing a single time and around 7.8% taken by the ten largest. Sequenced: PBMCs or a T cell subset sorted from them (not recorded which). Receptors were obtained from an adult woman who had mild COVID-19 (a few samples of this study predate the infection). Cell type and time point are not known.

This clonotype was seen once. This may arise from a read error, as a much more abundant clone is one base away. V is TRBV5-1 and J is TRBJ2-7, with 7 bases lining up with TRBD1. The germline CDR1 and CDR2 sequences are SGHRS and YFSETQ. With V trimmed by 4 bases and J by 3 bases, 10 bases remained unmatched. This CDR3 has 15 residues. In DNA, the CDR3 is TGCGCCAGCAGCCCTGGGGTGGGACAGATCTACGAGCAGTACTTC. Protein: CASSPGVGQIYEQYF. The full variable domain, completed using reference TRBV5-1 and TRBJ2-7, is KAGVTQTPRYLIKTRGQQVTLSCSPISGHRSVSWYQQTPGQGLQFLFEYFSETQRNKGNFPGRFSGRQFSNSRSEMNVSTLELGDSALYLCASSPGVGQIYEQYFGPGTRLTVT.

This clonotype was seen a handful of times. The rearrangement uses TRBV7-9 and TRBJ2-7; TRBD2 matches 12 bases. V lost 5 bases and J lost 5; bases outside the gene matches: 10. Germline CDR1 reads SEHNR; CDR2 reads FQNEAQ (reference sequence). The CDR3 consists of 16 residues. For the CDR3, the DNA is TGTGCCAGCAGCCCCTCCAAGACTAGCGGGAGTCACGAGCAGTACTTC. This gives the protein CASSPSKTSGSHEQYF.

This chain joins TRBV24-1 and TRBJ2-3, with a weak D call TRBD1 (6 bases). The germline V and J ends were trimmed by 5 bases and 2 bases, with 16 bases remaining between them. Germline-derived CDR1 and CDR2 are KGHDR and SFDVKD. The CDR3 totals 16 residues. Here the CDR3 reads CATSGGTLIYTDTQYF. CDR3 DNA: TGTGCCACCAGTGGAGGGACACTCATCTACACAGATACGCAGTATTTT.

The CDR3 loop is CASSGRGRPRDPAGELFF. CDR3 in DNA: TGTGCCAGCAGTGGTCGGGGCAGACCCCGGGATCCCGCCGGGGAGCTGTTTTTT. The chain employs TRBV2 and TRBJ2-2; perhaps D is TRBD1 or TRBD2 (5 bases each). Per the germline V gene, CDR1 is SNHLY and CDR2 is FYNNEI. Trimming removed 4 bases at V and 6 bases at J, with 24 bases between. The length of the CDR3 is 18 residues.

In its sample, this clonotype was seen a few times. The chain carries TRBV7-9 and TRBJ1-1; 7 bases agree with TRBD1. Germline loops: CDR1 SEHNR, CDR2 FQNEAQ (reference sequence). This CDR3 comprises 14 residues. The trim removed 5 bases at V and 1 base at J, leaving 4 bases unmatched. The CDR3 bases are TGTGCCAGCAGCACAGGGGAAGGGAACACTGAAGCTTTCTTT. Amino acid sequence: CASSTGEGNTEAFF.

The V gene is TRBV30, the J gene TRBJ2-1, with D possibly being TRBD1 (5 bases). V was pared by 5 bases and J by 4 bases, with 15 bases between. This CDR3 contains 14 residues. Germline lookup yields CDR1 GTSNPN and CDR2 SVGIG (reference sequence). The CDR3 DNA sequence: TGTGCCTGGGGACGCGGCAGGGCTTACAATGAGCAGTTCTTC. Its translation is CAWGRGRAYNEQFF.

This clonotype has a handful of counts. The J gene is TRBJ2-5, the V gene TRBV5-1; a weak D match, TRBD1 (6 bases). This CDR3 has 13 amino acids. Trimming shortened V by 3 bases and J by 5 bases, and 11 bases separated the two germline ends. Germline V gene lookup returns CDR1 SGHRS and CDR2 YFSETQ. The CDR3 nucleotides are TGCGCCAGCAGCTCGAGCAGGGGTGAGACCCAGTACTTC. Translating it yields CASSSSRGETQYF.